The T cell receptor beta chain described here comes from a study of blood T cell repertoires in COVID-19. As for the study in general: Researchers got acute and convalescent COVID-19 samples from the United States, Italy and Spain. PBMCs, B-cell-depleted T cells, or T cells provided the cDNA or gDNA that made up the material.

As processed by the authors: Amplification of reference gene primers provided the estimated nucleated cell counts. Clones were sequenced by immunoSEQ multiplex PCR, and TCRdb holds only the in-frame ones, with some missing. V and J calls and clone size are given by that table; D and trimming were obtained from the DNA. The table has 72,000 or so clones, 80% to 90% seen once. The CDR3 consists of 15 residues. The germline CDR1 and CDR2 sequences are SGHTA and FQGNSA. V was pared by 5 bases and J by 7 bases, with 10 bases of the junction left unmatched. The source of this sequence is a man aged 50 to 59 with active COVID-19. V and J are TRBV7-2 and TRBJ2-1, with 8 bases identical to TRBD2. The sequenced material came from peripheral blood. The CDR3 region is CASSASGRWSNEQFF. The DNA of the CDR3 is TGTGCCAGCAGCGCAAGCGGGAGATGGTCAAATGAGCAGTTCTTC. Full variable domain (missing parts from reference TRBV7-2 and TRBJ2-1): GAGVSQSPSNKVTEKGKDVELRCDPISGHTALYWYRQSLGQGLEFLIYFQGNSAPDKSGLPSDRFSAERTGGSVSTLTIQRTQQEDSAVYLCASSASGRWSNEQFFGPGTRLTVL.